The next 5 T cell receptor beta chains were all read from a single sample in a study of graft-versus-host responses after intestinal transplantation (dated by TCRdb to the early 2020s). Libraries were built with the immunoSEQ multiplex PCR assay. The table was pulled from immuneACCESS by TCRdb, which kept in-frame rearrangements only. Such tables lose some clones; where checked, under half of the loss comes from unresolved V genes, and the rest has no known cause. For this sample there are around 400 clones; about nine tenths appear just once. Approximately 70% of the sample goes to the ten largest clones. Material: PBMCs, obtained 4 to 5 days after intestinal transplant. These receptor sequences come from a human patient who received an intestinal transplant, so some T cells may come from the graft donor.

CDR3 amino acids: CASSVGGQNEQFF. In DNA form, the CDR3 reads TGTGCCAGCAGTGTAGGGGGCCAGAATGAGCAGTTCTTC. The chain has TRBV2 and TRBJ2-1; TRBD1 agrees at 7 bases. This CDR3 contains 13 residues. Germline CDR1 and CDR2: SNHLY and FYNNEI. The trim removed 4 bases at V and 7 bases at J, leaving 4 bases unmatched.

V is TRBV10-3 and J is TRBJ2-7; 7 nucleotides align to TRBD2. Germline V CDR1 and CDR2: ENHRY, SYGVKD. Trimming at V came to 3 bases and at J to 1 base, leaving 12 bases not matched to a gene. The CDR3 sequence is 17 residues long. The CDR3 here is CAISELFGTKRSYEQYF. The DNA of the CDR3 is TGTGCCATCAGTGAATTATTCGGGACTAAAAGGTCCTACGAGCAGTACTTC.

The table lists this clone with a few counts. The genes are TRBV29-1 and TRBJ2-7, with 8 bases fitting TRBD2. This CDR3 has 15 residues. Germline CDR1 reads SQVTM; CDR2 reads ANQGSEA. J was trimmed by 2 bases and V by 1 base; bases with no gene match: 7. Written as DNA, the CDR3 is TGCAGCGTTGAAGGAACGGGGGGGCCACCCTACGAGCAGTACTTC. Its translation is CSVEGTGGPPYEQYF.

The sample holds a few counts of this clone. The V gene is TRBV28, the J gene TRBJ2-5; TRBD1 might be the D (8 bases). The CDR3 loop spans 19 amino acids. V gave up 2 bases and J gave up 1 base, with 23 bases separating them. Germline assignment: CDR1 MDHEN and CDR2 SYDVKM. This CDR3 is CASSLVIQGGGQVQETQYF. CDR3 nucleotides: TGTGCCAGCAGTTTAGTGATACAGGGGGGGGGCCAGGTCCAAGAGACCCAGTACTTC.

The J gene is TRBJ2-7, the V gene TRBV15, with 7 bases fitting TRBD2. This CDR3 contains 15 residues. The ends lost 0 bases at V and 3 bases at J; junction bases unmatched: 5. Germline values: CDR1 LNHNV, CDR2 YYDKDF (reference sequence). The CDR3 sequence: CATSREGEGFYEQYF. DNA of the CDR3: TGTGCCACCAGCAGAGAGGGGGAGGGGTTCTACGAGCAGTACTTC.